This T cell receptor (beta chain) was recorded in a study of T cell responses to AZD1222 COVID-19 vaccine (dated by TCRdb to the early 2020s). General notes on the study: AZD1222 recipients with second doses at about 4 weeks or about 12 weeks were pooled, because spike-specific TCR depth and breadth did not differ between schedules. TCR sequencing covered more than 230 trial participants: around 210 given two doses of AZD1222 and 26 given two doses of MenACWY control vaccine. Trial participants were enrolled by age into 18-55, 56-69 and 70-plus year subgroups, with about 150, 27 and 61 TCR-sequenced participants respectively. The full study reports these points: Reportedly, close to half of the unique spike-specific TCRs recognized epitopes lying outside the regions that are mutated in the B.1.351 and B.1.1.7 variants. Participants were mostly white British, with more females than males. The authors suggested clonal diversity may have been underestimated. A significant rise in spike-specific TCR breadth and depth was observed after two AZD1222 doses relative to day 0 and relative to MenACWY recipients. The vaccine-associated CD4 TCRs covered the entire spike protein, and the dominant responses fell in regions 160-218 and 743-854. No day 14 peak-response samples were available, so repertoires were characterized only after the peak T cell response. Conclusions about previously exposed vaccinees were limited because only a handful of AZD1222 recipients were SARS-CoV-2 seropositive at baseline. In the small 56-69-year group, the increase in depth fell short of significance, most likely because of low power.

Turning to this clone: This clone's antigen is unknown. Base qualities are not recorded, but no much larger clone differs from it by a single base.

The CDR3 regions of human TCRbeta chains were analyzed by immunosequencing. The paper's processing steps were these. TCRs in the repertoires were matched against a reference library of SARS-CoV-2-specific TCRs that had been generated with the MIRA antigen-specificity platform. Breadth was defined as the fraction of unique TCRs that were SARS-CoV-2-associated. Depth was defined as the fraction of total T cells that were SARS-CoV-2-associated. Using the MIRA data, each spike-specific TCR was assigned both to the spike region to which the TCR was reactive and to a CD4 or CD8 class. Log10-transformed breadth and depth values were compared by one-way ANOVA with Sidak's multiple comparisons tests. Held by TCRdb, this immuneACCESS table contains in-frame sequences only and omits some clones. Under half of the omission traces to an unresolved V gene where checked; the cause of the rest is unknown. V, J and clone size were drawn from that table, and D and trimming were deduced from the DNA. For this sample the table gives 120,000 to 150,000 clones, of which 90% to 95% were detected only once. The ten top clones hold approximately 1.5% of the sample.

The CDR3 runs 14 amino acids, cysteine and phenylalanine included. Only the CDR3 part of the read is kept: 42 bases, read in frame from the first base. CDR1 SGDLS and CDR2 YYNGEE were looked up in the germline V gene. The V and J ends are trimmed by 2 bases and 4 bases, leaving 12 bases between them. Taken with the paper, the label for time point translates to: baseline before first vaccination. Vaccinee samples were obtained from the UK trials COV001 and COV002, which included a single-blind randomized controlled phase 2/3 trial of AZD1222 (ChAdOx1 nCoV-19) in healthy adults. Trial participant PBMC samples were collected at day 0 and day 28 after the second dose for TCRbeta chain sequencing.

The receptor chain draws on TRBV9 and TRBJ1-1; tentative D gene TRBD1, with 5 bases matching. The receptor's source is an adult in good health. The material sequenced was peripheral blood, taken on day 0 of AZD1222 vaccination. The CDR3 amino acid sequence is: CASSVGPTVTEAFF. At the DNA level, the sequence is TGTGCCAGCAGCGTGGGACCCACAGTCACTGAAGCTTTCTTT.